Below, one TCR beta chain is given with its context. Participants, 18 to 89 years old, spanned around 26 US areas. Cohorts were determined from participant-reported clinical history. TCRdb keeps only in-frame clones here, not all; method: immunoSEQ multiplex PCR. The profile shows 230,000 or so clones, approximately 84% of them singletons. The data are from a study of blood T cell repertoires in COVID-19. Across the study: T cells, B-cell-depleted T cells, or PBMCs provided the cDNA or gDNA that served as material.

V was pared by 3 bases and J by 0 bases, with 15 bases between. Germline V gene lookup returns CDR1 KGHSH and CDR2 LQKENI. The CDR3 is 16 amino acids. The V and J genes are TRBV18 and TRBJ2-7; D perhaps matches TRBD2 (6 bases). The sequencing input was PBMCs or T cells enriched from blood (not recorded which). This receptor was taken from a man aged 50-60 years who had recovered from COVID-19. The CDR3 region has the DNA TGTGCCAGCTCACCCCTGGGGAGGCGGACCTCCTACGAGCAGTACTTC. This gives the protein CASSPLGRRTSYEQYF. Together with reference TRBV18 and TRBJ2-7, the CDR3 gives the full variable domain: NAGVMQNPRHLVRRRGQEARLRCSPMKGHSHVYWYRQLPEEGLKFMVYLQKENIIDESGMPKERFSAEFPKEGPSILRIQQVVRGDSAAYFCASSPLGRRTSYEQYFGPGTRLTVT.